Below are 6 T cell receptor beta chains sequenced from a single sample in a study of radiotherapy plus CTLA-4 blockade in lung cancer (dated by TCRdb to the late 2010s). The library came from the immunoSEQ multiplex PCR assay. Here the immuneACCESS table is served through TCRdb, limited to in-frame sequences with V and J called. Missing clones are a known gap in these copies; in checked studies unresolved V genes cover under half, and the rest lacks a known reason. The sample table records about 47,000 clones; more than 70% of these occur just once. The top ten clones comprise more than 6.5% of the sample. The input for sequencing was peripheral blood, taken from a patient treated with radiotherapy plus ipilimumab. The receptors originated from a human donor with non-small cell lung cancer who had stable disease on radiotherapy plus ipilimumab.

This clone showed up just a few times. V and J are TRBV5-8 and TRBJ1-1; 10 bases are a match to TRBD1. J was trimmed by 0 bases and V by 4 bases; bases with no gene match: 3. Germline values: CDR1 SGHTS, CDR2 YDEGEE. This CDR3 is 15 amino acids long. In DNA form, the CDR3 reads TGTGCCAGCAGCCGGGGACAGGGGATGAACACTGAAGCTTTCTTT. Its translation: CASSRGQGMNTEAFF.

The rearrangement joins TRBV11-2 to TRBJ2-7; a possible D gene is TRBD1 (5 bases). The CDR3 spans 13 residues. Per the germline V gene, CDR1 is SGHAT and CDR2 is FQNNGV. V gave up 4 bases and J gave up 4 bases, with 11 bases separating them. The CDR3 spells CASSSYTGYEQYV. CDR3 nucleotide sequence: TGTGCCAGCAGCTCGTATACAGGTTACGAGCAGTACGTC.

The chain carries TRBV15 and TRBJ1-2; D unclear. The ends were cut back, 0 bases at V and 4 bases at J, with 12 bases in the middle. The CDR3 contains 15 residues. Germline V CDR1 and CDR2: LNHNV, YYDKDF (reference sequence). CDR3 loop: CATSRDRSSSYGYTF. The CDR3 region has the DNA TGTGCCACCAGCAGAGACCGGAGTTCATCCTATGGCTACACCTTC. Drawing the rest from reference TRBV15 and TRBJ1-2, the complete variable domain is DAMVIQNPRYQVTQFGKPVTLSCSQTLNHNVMYWYQQKSSQAPKLLFHYYDKDFNNEADTPDNFQSRRPNTSFCFLDIRSPGLGDTAMYLCATSRDRSSSYGYTFGSGTRLTVV.

The genes are TRBV5-8 and TRBJ1-2, with a tentative D call TRBD1 (6 bases). The CDR3 runs to 12 residues. CDR1 is SGHTS and CDR2 is YDEGEE in the germline V gene. The V gene lost 4 bases and the J gene lost 8 bases, with 12 bases spanning the gap. This CDR3 reads CASSPNRVGYTF. The DNA for the CDR3 is TGTGCCAGCAGCCCGAACAGGGTCGGCTACACCTTC.

This sequence joins TRBV6-5 and TRBJ1-1; D gene uncertain. The CDR3 has 14 amino acids. Trimming pared 5 bases from V and 2 bases from J, leaving 12 bases between. Looked up from germline, CDR1 is MNHEY and CDR2 is SVGAGI. The CDR3 loop reads CASSPTGVNTEAFF. CDR3 sequence (DNA): TGTGCCAGCAGTCCAACCGGGGTCAACACTGAAGCTTTCTTT.

The chain links TRBV11-3 to TRBJ2-7; tentative D call: TRBD1 (6 bases). Trimming cost V 1 base and J 3 bases, with 13 bases left between them. The CDR3 has 15 residues. Per germline, CDR1 SGHNT and CDR2 YENEEA. As DNA, the CDR3 is TGTGCCAGCAGCTTAGGTCGTGACAGGATCTACGAGCAGTACTTC. Amino acid sequence: CASSLGRDRIYEQYF. The full variable domain, with the rest looked up from reference TRBV11-3 and TRBJ2-7, is EAGVVQSPRYKIIEKKQPVAFWCNPISGHNTLYWYLQNLGQGPELLIRYENEEAVDDSQLPKDRFSAERLKGVDSTLKIQPAELGDSAVYLCASSLGRDRIYEQYFGPGTRLTVT.